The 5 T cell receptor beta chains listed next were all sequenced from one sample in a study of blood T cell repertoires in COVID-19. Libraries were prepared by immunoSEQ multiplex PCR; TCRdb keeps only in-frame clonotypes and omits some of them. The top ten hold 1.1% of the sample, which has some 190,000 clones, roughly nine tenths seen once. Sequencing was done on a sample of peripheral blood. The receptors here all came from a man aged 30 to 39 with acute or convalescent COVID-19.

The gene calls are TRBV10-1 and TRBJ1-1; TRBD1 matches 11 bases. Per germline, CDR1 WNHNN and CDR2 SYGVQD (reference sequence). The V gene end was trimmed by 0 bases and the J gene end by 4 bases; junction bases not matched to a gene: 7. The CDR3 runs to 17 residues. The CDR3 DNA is TGCGCCAGCAGTGAGTCGAGGACAGGGGGCGCGGGCACTGAAGCTTTCTTT. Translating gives CASSESRTGGAGTEAFF.

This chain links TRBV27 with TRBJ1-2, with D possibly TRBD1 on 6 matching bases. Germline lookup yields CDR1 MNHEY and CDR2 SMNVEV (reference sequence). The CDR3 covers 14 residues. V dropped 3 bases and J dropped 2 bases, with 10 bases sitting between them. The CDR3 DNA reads TGTGCCAGCAGTTTGGGGGCTAGGAACTATGGCTACACCTTC. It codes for CASSLGARNYGYTF.

CDR3 bases: TGCGCCAGCATCCACAGCCCGCTTGGGAACACTGAAGCTTTCTTT. Translated: CASIHSPLGNTEAFF. The gene calls are TRBV23-1 and TRBJ1-1; no reliable D call. TRBV23-1 carries the ORF label, with uncertain function. Trimming took 7 bases from V and 1 from J, leaving 16 bases between them. The CDR3 has 15 residues.

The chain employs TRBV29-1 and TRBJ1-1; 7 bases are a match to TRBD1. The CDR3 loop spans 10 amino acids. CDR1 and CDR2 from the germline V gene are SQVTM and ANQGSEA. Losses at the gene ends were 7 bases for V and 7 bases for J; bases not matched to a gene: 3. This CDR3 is CSARDSEAFF. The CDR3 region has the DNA TGCAGCGCCCGGGACAGTGAAGCTTTCTTT.

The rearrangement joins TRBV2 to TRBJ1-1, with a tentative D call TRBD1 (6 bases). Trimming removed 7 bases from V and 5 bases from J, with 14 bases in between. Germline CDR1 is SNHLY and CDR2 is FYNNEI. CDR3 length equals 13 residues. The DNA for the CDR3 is TGTGCCAGCAACATACAGGGTGCGACTGAAGCTTTCTTT. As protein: CASNIQGATEAFF.